The 14 T cell receptor beta chains below all came from one sample that was sequenced in a study of PD-1 blockade in mismatch repair-deficient tumors. Only in-frame clones appear in the TCRdb table, and some are missing; sequencing was by immunoSEQ multiplex PCR. Here the sample spans under 95,000 clones, approximately 84% being singletons. The source material was peripheral blood, sampled 12 weeks after starting pembrolizumab. Receptors originate from an adult with mismatch repair-deficient cancer.

The chain uses TRBV7-9 and TRBJ1-2, with D possibly matching TRBD1 (5 bases). Germline V gives CDR1 SEHNR, CDR2 FQNEAQ (reference sequence). This CDR3 comprises 13 residues. Trimming cost V 2 bases and J 6 bases, with 10 bases left between them. The CDR3 nucleotides read TGTGCCAGCAGCTTATCAAGGGGAGATGGCTACACCTTC. Encoded protein: CASSLSRGDGYTF.

The V call is TRBV18, the J call TRBJ2-1; 9 positions match TRBD2. V shed 2 bases, J shed 8 bases, and the junction held 10 bases outside the gene matches. CDR3 size: 16 residues. The germline V gene encodes CDR1 KGHSH and CDR2 LQKENI. CDR3 sequence reads: CASSPSLASGDDEQFF. The CDR3 DNA reads as TGTGCCAGCTCACCATCACTTGCTAGCGGGGACGATGAGCAGTTCTTC.

The rearrangement links TRBV5-1 to TRBJ2-5; 7 positions agree with TRBD2. There are 17 residues in the CDR3. In germline, CDR1 is SGHRS, CDR2 YFSETQ. The V segment lost 1 base and the J segment 1 base; nucleotides outside the gene matches: 10. The DNA for the CDR3 is TGCGCCAGCAGCTTGAGGCTAGCGGAAGTCACCCAAGAGACCCAGTACTTC. Its translation is CASSLRLAEVTQETQYF.

The J gene is TRBJ1-2, the V gene TRBV5-6; 9 nucleotides match TRBD1. After removal of 0 bases from V and 8 bases from J, the junction contained 5 bases not matched to a gene. The CDR3 sequence is 14 residues long. Germline loops: CDR1 SGHDT, CDR2 YYEEEE. In DNA form, the CDR3 reads TGTGCCAGCAGCTTGGTTGGTACAGGGGGCGGCTACACCTTC. Translating gives CASSLVGTGGGYTF.

The chain is built from TRBV21-1 and TRBJ1-5. TRBV21-1 is listed as a pseudogene. This CDR3 is 16 amino acids long. CDR3 loop: CASSMRGRAHNQPQHF. The CDR3 nucleotides read TGTGCCAGCAGCATGAGGGGCAGGGCCCACAATCAGCCCCAGCATTTT.

CDR3 in DNA: TGTGCCAGCAGCCTGGACGAGGCAGGGAATGAGCAGTTCTTC. Protein: CASSLDEAGNEQFF. This sequence joins TRBV6-4 and TRBJ2-1; weak D call: TRBD1 (5 bases). From germline, CDR1 is MRHNA and CDR2 SNTAGT. With 6 bases removed from V and 7 bases from J, the gap between germline ends came to 16 bases. This CDR3 comprises 14 residues.

This clone appeared a single time. The chain couples TRBV4-2 to TRBJ2-1, with 7 positions matching TRBD1. With V trimmed by 2 bases and J by 9 bases, 4 bases remained unmatched. CDR3 length: 13 residues. Germline lookup yields CDR1 LGHNA and CDR2 YNFKEQ. CDR3 sequence: CASSQSRDSEQFF. The CDR3 bases are TGTGCCAGCAGCCAATCCCGGGACAGTGAGCAGTTCTTC.

This chain connects TRBV6-5 to TRBJ2-7, with 7 bases aligning to TRBD1. Trimming cost V 0 bases and J 3 bases; bases outside gene matches: 2. The CDR3 extends over 14 amino acids. The germline V gene has CDR1 MNHEY and CDR2 SVGAGI. This CDR3 reads CASSYSGDSYEQYF. The CDR3 DNA reads as TGTGCCAGCAGTTACTCTGGGGACAGCTACGAGCAGTACTTC.

This chain links TRBV14 with TRBJ2-6; D remains ambiguous. Trimming left V 1 base short and J 1 base short, with 14 bases between. The CDR3 sequence is 18 residues long. Per germline, CDR1 SGHDN and CDR2 FVKESK. CDR3 residues: CASSQARIRVSGANVLTF. The CDR3 coding sequence is TGTGCCAGCAGCCAAGCAAGGATAAGGGTTTCTGGGGCCAACGTCCTGACTTTC.

This chain connects TRBV7-6 to TRBJ2-7; weak D call: TRBD2 (6 bases). Trimming removed 0 bases at V and 4 bases at J, with 16 bases between. Germline assignment: CDR1 SGHVS and CDR2 FNYEAQ. This CDR3 is 16 amino acids long. CDR3 sequence (DNA): TGTGCCAGCAGCTTAGCGACCGGGGGAGCTGGGTACGAGCAGTACTTC. It encodes CASSLATGGAGYEQYF.

This chain connects TRBV5-4 to TRBJ1-1; tentative D call: TRBD1 (6 bases). CDR1 and CDR2 (germline): SGHNT, YYREEE (reference sequence). This CDR3 region has 14 residues. Trimming removed 4 bases at V and 0 bases at J, with 10 bases between. Here the CDR3 DNA reads TGTGCCAGCAGCCCAGGGACAATGAACACTGAAGCTTTCTTT. Protein product: CASSPGTMNTEAFF.

The V and J genes are TRBV7-2 and TRBJ2-5, with D perhaps matching TRBD2 (6 bases). CDR1 SGHTA and CDR2 FQGNSA come from the germline V gene. The CDR3 has 15 residues. V dropped 1 base and J dropped 4 bases, with 13 bases sitting between them. Here the CDR3 reads CASSLGVGGLETQYF. The CDR3 DNA reads as TGTGCCAGCAGCTTAGGAGTGGGAGGCTTAGAGACCCAGTACTTC.

This CDR3 is CASSLEAGSDTGELFF. The CDR3 DNA follows: TGTGCCAGCAGCTTAGAAGCGGGGTCGGACACCGGGGAGCTGTTTTTT. The chain employs TRBV7-6 and TRBJ2-2; 7 bases are shared with TRBD2. Germline assignment: CDR1 SGHVS and CDR2 FNYEAQ. CDR3 length: 16 amino acids. V was pared by 1 base and J by 3 bases, with 5 bases of the junction left unmatched.

V is TRBV27 and J is TRBJ2-1; 12 bases are shared with TRBD2. This CDR3 is 16 amino acids long. Trimming removed 5 bases from V and 7 bases from J; junction bases left unmatched: 9. Germline assignment: CDR1 MNHEY and CDR2 SMNVEV (reference sequence). CDR3 coding DNA: TGTGCCAGCAGTCGATCGACTAGCGGGAGTTCTAATGAGCAGTTCTTC. This encodes CASSRSTSGSSNEQFF.